This T cell receptor (beta chain) was identified during a study of CD4 and CD8 cells across lung adenocarcinoma regions. CDR1 is MNHEY, CDR2 SMNVEV, per germline (reference sequence). The CDR3 runs to 17 residues. Localized lung adenocarcinoma, a non-small cell lung cancer, affected the donors. TCRdb redid the calling of the PCR reads with MiXCR, one entry per CDR3 protein. The sample shows roughly 13,000 distinct CDR3 sequences, roughly 45% of them seen only once. Of note for this clonotype: A read error may account for a junction end that differs from germline.

Sequencing was done on a sample of CD4+ T cells from the center of a lung tumor. The sequence was collected from a male donor with lung adenocarcinoma. The CD4 and CD8 labels of this study may be unreliable. This rearrangement joins TRBV27 to TRBJ2-3; the D gene is possibly TRBD2 (5 bases). CDR3 in amino acids: CASSQNMRALGSNMQYF. CDR3 DNA sequence: TGTGCCAGCAGTCAGAACATGCGGGCCCTAGGCTCGAATATGCAGTATTTC.